These 21 T cell receptor beta chains share one sample of origin, sequenced in a study of cytomegalovirus exposure and HLA in healthy donors. The PCR contained 60 Vbeta and 13 Jbeta primers. Clones were sequenced by immunoSEQ multiplex PCR, and TCRdb holds only the in-frame ones, with some missing. The data show roughly 140,000 clones, roughly 70% seen once. Sequencing was carried out using PBMCs. These receptors all come from a man aged 55 to 70 in good health and CMV-seronegative.

This chain joins TRBV4-2 and TRBJ2-7; the match to TRBD1 covers 7 bases. J lost 4 bases, V lost 3 bases, and 6 bases had no gene match. Germline V lookup: CDR1 LGHNA, CDR2 YNFKEQ. CDR3 length: 14 residues. The CDR3 nucleotides are TGTGCCAGCAGCCAGTTAGGGGGCAGGTACGAGCAGTACTTC. Amino acid sequence: CASSQLGGRYEQYF.

This clone came up a few times. The chain joins TRBV7-2 to TRBJ2-7; D may be TRBD1 (7 bases). Trimming left V 5 bases short and J 0 bases short, with 14 bases between. Germline-derived CDR1 and CDR2 are SGHTA and FQGNSA. CDR3 length equals 15 residues. CDR3: CASSQGGTVSYEQYF. The CDR3 nucleotides are TGTGCCAGCAGCCAAGGCGGGACAGTCTCCTACGAGCAGTACTTC. The entire variable domain, with the rest obtained from reference TRBV7-2 and TRBJ2-7, is as follows: GAGVSQSPSNKVTEKGKDVELRCDPISGHTALYWYRQSLGQGLEFLIYFQGNSAPDKSGLPSDRFSAERTGGSVSTLTIQRTQQEDSAVYLCASSQGGTVSYEQYFGPGTRLTVT.

The sample holds one count of this clone. The chain employs TRBV1 and TRBJ2-5; the DNA was not compared with TRBD2, the D call given in the table. TRBV1 is a known pseudogene. CDR3 length: 16 amino acids. The CDR3: CTSTPLLTSDQETQYF. CDR3 DNA: TGCACCAGCACCCCTCTCCTAACTAGCGACCAAGAGACCCAGTACTTC.

This clone was counted a few times. The chain combines TRBV30 with TRBJ1-2; 7 bases line up with TRBD1. The CDR3 has 12 amino acids. The V segment lost 2 bases and the J segment 8 bases; nucleotides outside the gene matches: 5. Germline CDR1 is GTSNPN and CDR2 is SVGIG (reference sequence). This CDR3 is CAWSQTGNGYTF. The CDR3, as DNA: TGTGCCTGGAGTCAGACAGGGAACGGCTACACCTTC.

The chain carries TRBV11-2 and TRBJ2-3, with D possibly being TRBD2 (6 bases). The V gene lost 4 bases and the J gene lost 4 bases, with 15 bases spanning the gap. The CDR3 has 15 residues. The germline CDR1 and CDR2 sequences are SGHAT and FQNNGV. The chain's CDR3 is CASSSPAAGSDTQYF. CDR3 DNA sequence: TGTGCCAGCAGCTCCCCGGCAGCGGGCTCAGATACGCAGTATTTT. Full variable domain (missing parts from reference TRBV11-2 and TRBJ2-3): EAGVAQSPRYKIIEKRQSVAFWCNPISGHATLYWYQQILGQGPKLLIQFQNNGVVDDSQLPKDRFSAERLKGVDSTLKIQPAKLEDSAVYLCASSSPAAGSDTQYFGPGTRLTVL.

The DNA of the CDR3 is TGTGCCACCAGCAGAGATCGGGAACTAACCACTGAAGCTTTCTTT. Translated, it gives CATSRDRELTTEAFF. The V and J genes are TRBV15 and TRBJ1-1; D unclear. From germline, CDR1 is LNHNV and CDR2 YYDKDF (reference sequence). The ends were cut back, 0 bases at V and 4 bases at J, with 12 bases in the middle. The CDR3 length is 15 residues.

This chain's CDR3 is CASSLSCSGGDEAGTDTQYF. Written as DNA, the CDR3 is TGTGCCAGCAGTTTATCTTGTTCAGGGGGTGACGAGGCGGGCACAGATACGCAGTATTTT. The V gene is TRBV27, the J gene TRBJ2-3; 7 nucleotides match TRBD1. This CDR3 contains 20 residues. The V gene end was trimmed by 0 bases and the J gene end by 1 base; junction bases not matched to a gene: 16. Germline-derived CDR1 and CDR2 are MNHEY and SMNVEV (reference sequence).

V is TRBV6-5 and J is TRBJ1-1, with a weak D call TRBD1 (6 bases). CDR1 MNHEY and CDR2 SVGAGI come from the germline V gene. Trimming pared 6 bases from V and 1 base from J, leaving 9 bases between. This CDR3 region has 13 residues. The CDR3 DNA is TGTGCCAGCAGATTACAGGGGAACACTGAAGCTTTCTTT. It translates to CASRLQGNTEAFF.

This sequence joins TRBV6-6 and TRBJ1-2, with 7 nucleotides matching TRBD1. The germline V gene encodes CDR1 MNHNY and CDR2 SVGAGI (reference sequence). The CDR3 has 13 residues. The junction had 5 bases not matched to a gene; V was cut back by 6 bases and J by 4 bases. For the CDR3, the DNA is TGTGCCAGCAGCCCACAGGGGAGCTATGGCTACACCTTC. It is translated as CASSPQGSYGYTF.

This clone was seen once. V gene TRBV7-3 combines with J gene TRBJ2-4; TRBD1 matches 10 bases. CDR1 SGHTA and CDR2 FQGTGA come from the germline V gene. J was trimmed by 8 bases and V by 5 bases; bases with no gene match: 3. The CDR3 length is 13 residues. Here the CDR3 DNA reads TGTGCCAGCAGCAACGGACAGGGGGACATTCAGTACTTC. Translation: CASSNGQGDIQYF.

The chain joins TRBV10-2 to TRBJ1-2, with D uncertain. Germline loops: CDR1 WSHSY, CDR2 SAAADI. The germline V and J ends were trimmed by 10 bases and 8 bases, with 29 bases remaining between them. CDR3 length: 16 amino acids. The CDR3 nucleotides read TGCGCCACAGGCCCGACGGCCGATCGGTCCATCCGGGGCTACACCTTC. This translates into CATGPTADRSIRGYTF.

V and J are TRBV5-8 and TRBJ2-7, with 7 bases aligning to TRBD2. Per germline, CDR1 SGHTS and CDR2 YDEGEE. The CDR3 length is 14 residues. V lost 4 bases to trimming and J lost 6 bases; unmatched junction nucleotides: 10. CDR3 in amino acids: CASSLSGEGSEQYF. CDR3 nucleotides: TGTGCCAGCAGCCTCTCGGGGGAGGGGAGCGAGCAGTACTTC. Using reference TRBV5-8 and TRBJ2-7 for the parts outside the CDR3, the full variable domain is EAGVTQSPTHLIKTRGQQATLRCSPISGHTSVYWYQQALGLGLQFLLWYDEGEERNRGNFPPRFSGRQFPNYSSELNVNALELEDSALYLCASSLSGEGSEQYFGPGTRLTVT.

V is TRBV19 and J is TRBJ1-1; D not resolved. Germline CDR1 LNHDA, CDR2 SQIVND (reference sequence). The CDR3 is 13 amino acids. V was cut by 1 base and J by 6 bases, with 9 bases left in between. CDR3 in amino acids: CASSIGWRAEAFF. DNA of the CDR3: TGTGCCAGTAGTATAGGATGGCGGGCTGAAGCTTTCTTT.

The gene calls are TRBV29-1 and TRBJ2-2; possible D gene TRBD1, 6 bases. The CDR3 contains 14 residues. V was trimmed by 4 bases and J by 6 bases, leaving 15 bases between them. CDR1 and CDR2 (germline): SQVTM, ANQGSEA. As DNA, the CDR3 is TGCAGCGTTGGGGCACAGGGTAATTCCGGGGAGCTGTTTTTT. It is translated as CSVGAQGNSGELFF.

This clone appeared once. The junction and the germline gene differ at one end; a read error may be behind it. The chain links TRBV28 to TRBJ1-4; tentative D call: TRBD1 (5 bases). The CDR3 extends over 15 amino acids. Per germline, CDR1 MDHEN and CDR2 SYDVKM. The CDR3 is CASSLSGPINEKLFF. The CDR3 nucleotides read TGTGCCAGCAGCTTATCAGGGCCTATCAATGAAAAACTGTTTTTT.

The rearrangement joins TRBV30 to TRBJ2-5; perhaps TRBD1 as D (5 bases). V lost 3 bases, J lost 2 bases, and 10 bases lay in between. Germline CDR1 GTSNPN, CDR2 SVGIG (reference sequence). The CDR3 loop spans 13 amino acids. The CDR3 loop is CAWSRQTQETQYF. DNA for the CDR3: TGTGCCTGGAGCAGACAGACTCAAGAGACCCAGTACTTC. The full variable domain, its missing parts supplied by reference TRBV30 and TRBJ2-5, is SQTIHQWPATLVQPVGSPLSLECTVEGTSNPNLYWYRQAAGRGLQLLFYSVGIGQISSEVPQNLSASRPQDRQFILSSKKLLLSDSGFYLCAWSRQTQETQYFGPGTRLLVL.

J is TRBJ1-4 and V is TRBV6-6; 8 bases map to TRBD1. The CDR3 spans 12 residues. Germline V gives CDR1 MNHNY, CDR2 SVGAGI (reference sequence). The ends lost 6 bases at V and 6 bases at J; junction bases unmatched: 0. For the CDR3, the DNA is TGTGCCAGCAGACAGGGGGATGAAAAACTGTTTTTT. It specifies CASRQGDEKLFF.

The chain employs TRBV7-2 and TRBJ2-1, with TRBD2 identical over 15 bases. V was pared by 4 bases and J by 10 bases, with 8 bases of the junction left unmatched. CDR1 is SGHTA and CDR2 is FQGNSA in the germline V gene. The CDR3 runs to 16 residues. CDR3: CASSSGLAGGRDEQFF. For the CDR3, the DNA is TGTGCCAGCAGCTCCGGACTAGCGGGAGGGAGGGACGAGCAGTTCTTC.

Only a few counts were recorded for this clone. The rearrangement uses TRBV11-1 and TRBJ1-2; D possibly corresponds to TRBD1 (5 bases). The V and J ends lost 4 bases and 2 bases respectively, with 23 bases between them. CDR1 and CDR2 from the germline V gene are SGHAT and FQDESV (reference sequence). This CDR3 is 18 amino acids long. The CDR3 protein is CASSSIFQYDSTNYGYTF. The CDR3 DNA reads TGTGCCAGCAGCTCAATATTTCAGTACGACAGTACAAACTATGGCTACACCTTC.

This rearrangement joins TRBV13 to TRBJ2-7; 8 nucleotides line up with TRBD1. Germline values: CDR1 PRHDT, CDR2 FYEKMQ (reference sequence). The CDR3 contains 14 residues. J gave up 3 bases and V 4 bases, and 5 bases lay outside the gene matches. CDR3 in amino acids: CASSSGQALYEQYF. As DNA, the CDR3 is TGTGCCAGCAGCTCGGGACAGGCTCTCTACGAGCAGTACTTC.

The sample holds a few counts of this clone. The genes are TRBV5-1 and TRBJ2-1; D gene ambiguous. V was trimmed by 2 bases and J by 5 bases, leaving 8 bases between them. CDR3 size: 13 residues. Germline V lookup: CDR1 SGHRS, CDR2 YFSETQ. CDR3 bases: TGCGCCAGCAGCTTTGGCAGTGACAATGAGCAGTTCTTC. Translating gives CASSFGSDNEQFF.